This note documents a single T cell receptor (beta chain) sequence. Its cognate antigen is unknown. The data were obtained in a study of T cell repertoires in cytomegalovirus infection. Study at large: Peptides in the study included HLA-C-restricted and HLA-B-restricted CMV epitopes. TCR beta signatures that were public indicated CMV infection and matching HLA type.

Study-wide points: Predominance within the ex vivo response was attributable to HLA-C-restricted CMV-specific TCR beta clonotypes.

Using its own MiXCR run on the reads, TCRdb lists one record per CDR3 protein. The sample lists around 900,000 distinct CDR3 sequences, around a third seen once, with over 11% in the top ten. This specimen consisted of cultured CD8+ T cells from PBMCs, obtained from culture after CMV antigen stimulation. The clonotype originates from a human donor in good health (CMV status not recorded). Some clones in this sample may be carry-over from other donors' samples.

The CDR3 DNA reads TGCGCCAGCAGCGCTCGACCGGTTAACTATGGCTACACCTTC. Translating it yields CASSARPVNYGYTF. This chain connects TRBV4-1 to TRBJ1-2; no clear D. CDR3 length equals 14 residues. Germline V gene sequence: CDR1 MGHRA, CDR2 YSYEKL. Trimming took off 5 bases at V and 1 base at J, with 11 bases between the two ends.